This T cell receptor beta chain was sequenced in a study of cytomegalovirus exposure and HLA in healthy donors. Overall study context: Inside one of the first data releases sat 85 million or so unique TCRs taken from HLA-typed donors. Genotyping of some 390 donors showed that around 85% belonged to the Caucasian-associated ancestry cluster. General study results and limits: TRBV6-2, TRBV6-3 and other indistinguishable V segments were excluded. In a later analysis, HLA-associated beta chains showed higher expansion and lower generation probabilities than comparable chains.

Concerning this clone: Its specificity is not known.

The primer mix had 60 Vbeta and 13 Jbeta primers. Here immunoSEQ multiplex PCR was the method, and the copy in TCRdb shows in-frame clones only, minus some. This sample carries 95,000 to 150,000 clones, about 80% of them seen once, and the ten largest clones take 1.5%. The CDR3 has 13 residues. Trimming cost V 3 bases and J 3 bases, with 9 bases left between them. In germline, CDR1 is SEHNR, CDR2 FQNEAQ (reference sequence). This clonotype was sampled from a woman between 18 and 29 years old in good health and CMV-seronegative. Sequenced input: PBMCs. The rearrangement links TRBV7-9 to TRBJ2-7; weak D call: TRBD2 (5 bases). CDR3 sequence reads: CASSLGGFYEQYF. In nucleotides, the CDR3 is TGTGCCAGCAGCTTGGGCGGGTTCTACGAGCAGTACTTC.